This T cell receptor (beta chain) comes out of a study of T cells after yellow fever vaccination. By 5'RACE template switching, TCR cDNA was produced, with a universal primer site and UMIs added in the process. TCRdb itself ran the 5' RACE reads through MiXCR, one entry per CDR3 protein. The table shows some 600,000 distinct CDR3 sequences, with more than 9% occurring only once. Points on this clonotype: Its antigen is unknown.

The J segment lost 4 bases and the V segment lost 2 bases, leaving 3 bases of the junction unmatched. The germline CDR1 and CDR2 sequences are LGHNA and YSLEER. The CDR3 contains 15 residues. Study-level findings and limits: Abundant clonotypes from the bulk population could contaminate FACS-sorted repertoires.

This receptor was identified in a man younger than 40 who received the YFV17D yellow fever vaccine. The chain has TRBV4-3 and TRBJ2-7, with 12 bases that match TRBD2. The sequences come from PBMCs, collected on the day of the yellow fever booster vaccination. CDR3 protein: CASSQRLAGVYEQYF. CDR3 DNA: TGCGCCAGCAGCCAAAGACTAGCGGGAGTGTACGAGCAGTACTTC.